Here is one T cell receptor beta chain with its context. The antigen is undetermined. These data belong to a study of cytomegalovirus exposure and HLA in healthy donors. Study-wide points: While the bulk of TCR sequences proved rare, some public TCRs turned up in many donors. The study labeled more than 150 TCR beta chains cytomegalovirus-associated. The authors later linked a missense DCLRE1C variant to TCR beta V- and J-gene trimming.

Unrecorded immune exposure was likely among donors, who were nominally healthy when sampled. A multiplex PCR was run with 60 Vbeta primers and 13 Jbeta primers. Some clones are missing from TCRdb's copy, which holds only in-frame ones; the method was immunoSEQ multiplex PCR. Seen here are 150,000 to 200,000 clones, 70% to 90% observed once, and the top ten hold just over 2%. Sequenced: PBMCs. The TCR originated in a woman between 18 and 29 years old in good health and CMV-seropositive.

CDR3 region: CASSLDSGAGSPLHF. CDR3 in DNA: TGTGCCAGCAGCTTGGATTCAGGGGCGGGTTCACCCCTCCACTTT. This rearrangement joins TRBV7-3 to TRBJ1-6, with D possibly TRBD1 on 6 matching bases. The CDR3 is 15 amino acids. V lost 3 bases to trimming and J lost 9 bases, with 15 bases between them. Germline V gives CDR1 SGHTA, CDR2 FQGTGA.